This T cell receptor (beta chain) was found in a study of OX40 agonist ivuxolimab in advanced cancers. General study findings and limits: Clones of CD4+ and CD8+ blood T cells grew by week 6 at doses of 0.1 to 3.0 mg/kg. CD8+ T cells (on average) carried more expanded clones than CD4+ T cells.

This CDR3 comprises 12 residues. Trimming left V 6 bases short and J 3 bases short, with 9 bases between. The germline gives CDR1 SEHNR, CDR2 FQNEAQ (reference sequence). Clones were sequenced by immunoSEQ multiplex PCR, and TCRdb holds only the in-frame ones, with some missing. The profile shows about 64,000 clones, approximately 90% of them singletons. To note about this clone: Antigen unknown.

Baseline was the first blood sampling point, followed by cycle 4 day 1 and cycle 7 day 1. Sequenced here: CD4+ or CD8+ T cells sorted from blood, sampled in a trial of the OX40 agonist ivuxolimab. The chain is built from TRBV7-9 and TRBJ2-7; tentative D call: TRBD1 (5 bases). The sequence was collected from an adult with an advanced solid tumor such as melanoma, head and neck, liver or kidney cancer. This chain's CDR3 is CASSHDSYEQYF. CDR3 in DNA: TGTGCCAGCAGTCACGACAGCTACGAGCAGTACTTC.